This TCR beta chain was sequenced in a study of blood T cell repertoires in COVID-19 (dated by TCRdb to 2018 to 2020). Study-wide context: Samples from collaborators originated in the United States, Italy and Spain and spanned both the acute and convalescent phases of COVID-19. The prospective study material was composed of cDNA or gDNA derived from T cells, B-cell-depleted T cells, or PBMCs. Deeply sampled blood TCRbeta repertoires from subjects exposed to, actively infected with, or recovered from COVID-19 were included in the dataset. The repertoires were made available in a free public database intended to serve as a resource for research on the immune response to SARS-CoV-2. Samples were obtained from the ongoing ImmuneRACE study (first 160 participants) and from about 1,300 subjects provided by 6 global collaborators. Sample metadata almost always included a de-identified subject ID, COVID-19 status, age in years and sex. Where available, HLA class I and class II types were taken from metadata supplied by the sample provider and were not determined by assay-based typing. The investigation overall reported the following: How much clinical and demographic metadata was included differed by source and by participant, and the metadata was provided uncurated.

The collaborating institutions used their own protocols to collect whole blood in K2EDTA tubes. For TCRbeta analysis, collaborators shipped samples in one of three forms: frozen whole blood, isolated PBMCs, or DNA extracted from either of those sample types. Details on this clone: The antigen it binds to is not known. No base-level quality is on record; no much larger clone is a single base apart. This CDR3 is also generated by other DNA sequences in the sample.

Via the germline V gene, CDR1 is SGHRS and CDR2 YFSETQ. The CDR3 numbers 14 residues from cysteine through phenylalanine. Only the CDR3 part of the read is kept: 42 bases, read in frame from the first base. V is trimmed back by 2 bases and J by 3 bases, and the junction contains 3 bases that no gene match accounts for. The immunoSEQ Assay, a bias-controlled multiplex PCR, was used to amplify TCRbeta CDR3 regions from genomic DNA. As for how the authors treated the data: The number of nucleated cells in each sample was estimated by amplification of reference gene primers within the assay. Sequence reads were collapsed and filtered to measure the absolute abundance of every unique TCRbeta CDR3 rearrangement. For each sample, productive Simpson clonality was calculated as the square root of Simpson's diversity index over productive rearrangements. TCRdb's version of the immuneACCESS table is confined to in-frame rearrangements and falls short of the full clone set. An unresolved V gene accounts for under half of the shortfall where checked; the remainder is of unknown origin. D and trimming come from the DNA, and the V and J calls and clone size come from that table. The sample has about 200,000 clones on record, approximately 85% of them singletons. 4% to 5% of the sample is held by the ten biggest clonotypes.

The sequencing input was peripheral blood. The chain is assembled from TRBV5-1 and TRBJ2-5; 8 nucleotides in the junction match TRBD1. The receptor was derived from an elderly woman with acute or convalescent COVID-19. The DNA sequence follows: TGCGCCAGCAGCTTACTACAGGGGGAAGAGACCCAGTACTTC. The resulting protein is CASSLLQGEETQYF.